This record covers a single T cell receptor beta chain. The data were obtained in a study of blood T cell repertoires in COVID-19. Study in general: T cells, B-cell-depleted T cells, or PBMCs supplied cDNA or gDNA.

Original analysis: Estimates of nucleated cell counts were drawn from the amplification of reference gene primers. The repertoire was sequenced with immunoSEQ multiplex PCR; TCRdb's copy has only in-frame clones and lacks some. That table is the source of V, J and clone size, and D and trimming were worked out from the DNA. The table includes about 23,000 clones, roughly 89% detected once. The CDR3 length is 18 residues. V trimming: 3 bases; J trimming: 0 bases; junction bases outside the gene matches: 9. The germline gives CDR1 SEHNR, CDR2 FQNEAQ (reference sequence). The sequenced material came from peripheral blood. The receptor was isolated from a woman at least 80 years old with active COVID-19. The chain combines TRBV7-9 with TRBJ2-1; 9 bases are a match to TRBD2. DNA for the CDR3: TGTGCCAGCAGCTTTGGGCTAGCGGGATTAAGCTCCTACAATGAGCAGTTCTTC. Translation gives CASSFGLAGLSSYNEQFF.